The 32 T cell receptor beta chains below all came from one sample that was sequenced in a study of blood T cells in healthy people across ages. PCR was performed a second time for 7 to 11 cycles using a sample-barcoded 5' primer and a J-beta primer mix. TCRdb re-called the 5' RACE reads with MiXCR, one entry per CDR3 protein. Of about 2 million distinct CDR3 sequences listed, about 50% are singletons. Source material: blood. The source is a woman aged 35 to 49 in good health.

In its sample, this clonotype was seen a few times. The V and J genes are TRBV6-5 and TRBJ1-2; D unresolved. V lost 0 bases and J lost 8, with 10 bases in between. The length of the CDR3 is 13 residues. Germline V gene data show CDR1 as MNHEY and CDR2 as SVGAGI. The CDR3 bases are TGTGCCAGCAGTTACTCGTTTCAGGCCGGCTACACCTTC. As protein: CASSYSFQAGYTF.

The chain carries TRBV6-2 or TRBV6-3 and TRBJ2-6; 12 nucleotides agree with TRBD1. CDR1 is MNHEY, CDR2 SVGEGT, per germline. This CDR3 has 22 residues. V dropped 0 bases and J dropped 0; count of bases not matched to a gene: 12. The DNA of the CDR3 is TGTGCCAGCAGTTACTCATCGCTCCGCCCGGGACAGGGGGCCTCTGGGGCCAACGTCCTGACTTTC. It translates to CASSYSSLRPGQGASGANVLTF.

The chain joins TRBV5-1 to TRBJ2-1; D unclear. This CDR3 is built from 15 residues. With 0 bases removed from V and 4 bases from J, the gap between germline ends came to 11 bases. Germline lookup yields CDR1 SGHRS and CDR2 YFSETQ. The CDR3 loop reads CASSLEALLYNEQFF. The CDR3 coding sequence is TGCGCCAGCAGCTTGGAGGCGTTATTATACAATGAGCAGTTCTTC.

The chain carries TRBV4-2 and TRBJ1-2; D may be TRBD1 (5 bases). The V end was cut by 0 bases, the J end by 8 bases, with 16 bases between. The CDR3 extends over 15 amino acids. CDR1 is LGHNA, CDR2 YNFKEQ, per germline. The chain's CDR3 is CASSQDWERGGGYTF. CDR3 nucleotides: TGTGCCAGCAGCCAAGATTGGGAGAGGGGTGGCGGCTACACCTTC.

This clonotype came up once. The rearrangement joins TRBV28 to TRBJ1-5; no reliable D call. The CDR3 is 15 amino acids. Germline CDR1 is MDHEN and CDR2 is SYDVKM. V was clipped by 7 bases and J by 0 bases, with 13 bases between them. The CDR3: CASTRRVNSNQPQHF. In nucleotides, the CDR3 is TGTGCCAGCACCAGGAGGGTCAATAGCAATCAGCCCCAGCATTTT.

The V and J genes are TRBV29-1 and TRBJ1-2; a possible D gene is TRBD1 (5 bases). CDR1 and CDR2 from the germline V gene are SQVTM and ANQGSEA. Between the trimmed V and J ends, which lost 4 bases and 3 bases, there was a span of 15 bases. The CDR3 is made up of 14 amino acids. CDR3 nucleotide sequence: TGCAGCGTTGCGTCCGGGGCTGCGGACTATGGCTACACCTTC. Translated, it gives CSVASGAADYGYTF.

The chain is built from TRBV27 and TRBJ2-1, with a tentative D call TRBD1 (6 bases). This CDR3 contains 16 residues. V gave up 2 bases and J gave up 7 bases, with 18 bases separating them. Germline lookup yields CDR1 MNHEY and CDR2 SMNVEV (reference sequence). In nucleotides, the CDR3 is TGTGCCAGCAGTTTAGGGCAATGGGGGCCGGTTAATGAGCAGTTCTTC. It translates to CASSLGQWGPVNEQFF.

The rearrangement uses TRBV5-1 and TRBJ2-1, with a possible D match to TRBD2 (6 bases). Per the germline V gene, CDR1 is SGHRS and CDR2 is YFSETQ. The CDR3 length is 17 residues. Between the trimmed V and J ends, which lost 0 bases and 3 bases, there was a span of 16 bases. The chain's CDR3 is CASSLGGEDDVYNEQFF. The CDR3 DNA reads TGCGCCAGCAGCTTGGGGGGGGAGGATGACGTCTACAATGAGCAGTTCTTC. Filled out from reference TRBV5-1 and TRBJ2-1, the complete variable domain reads KAGVTQTPRYLIKTRGQQVTLSCSPISGHRSVSWYQQTPGQGLQFLFEYFSETQRNKGNFPGRFSGRQFSNSRSEMNVSTLELGDSALYLCASSLGGEDDVYNEQFFGPGTRLTVL.

This clonotype was picked up a small number of times. This chain links TRBV6-2 or TRBV6-3 with TRBJ2-7; the D call may be TRBD1 or TRBD2 (5 bases each). V lost 6 bases and J lost 2, with 17 bases in between. The CDR3 loop spans 15 amino acids. The germline gives CDR1 MNHEY, CDR2 SVGEGT. The DNA for the CDR3 is TGTGCCAGCAGGGCAGCGGATGGGGCGACCTACGAGCAGTACTTC. Translation: CASRAADGATYEQYF.

The table lists this clonotype with a few counts. This sequence joins TRBV2 and TRBJ1-4, with D possibly being TRBD1 (5 bases). The V gene's germline CDR1 is SNHLY and CDR2 FYNNEI. The germline V and J ends were trimmed by 2 bases and 5 bases, with 15 bases remaining between them. This CDR3 spans 16 amino acids. This CDR3 reads CASSESGQGLNEKLFF. CDR3 DNA sequence: TGTGCCAGCAGTGAATCGGGGCAGGGACTAAATGAAAAACTGTTTTTT.

This clonotype showed up just once. The rearrangement links TRBV24-1 to TRBJ1-1; TRBD1 aligns across 7 bases. The CDR3 is made up of 13 amino acids. Germline V gives CDR1 KGHDR, CDR2 SFDVKD. V lost 5 bases and J lost 7; bases outside the gene matches: 6. The DNA of the CDR3 is TGTGCCACCAGTGCCACAGGGGCGGATGAAGCTTTCTTT. It codes for CATSATGADEAFF.

The rearrangement links TRBV27 to TRBJ1-1; TRBD1 matches 7 bases. The ends lost 7 bases at V and 10 bases at J; junction bases unmatched: 15. The CDR3 consists of 14 residues. Per the germline V gene, CDR1 is MNHEY and CDR2 is SMNVEV (reference sequence). CDR3 residues: CASMGWVQGLGAFF. The CDR3 region has the DNA TGTGCCAGCATGGGATGGGTACAGGGGTTAGGAGCTTTCTTT.

This chain links TRBV5-1 with TRBJ2-7, with D possibly TRBD1 on 6 matching bases. CDR3 length: 14 amino acids. In germline, CDR1 is SGHRS, CDR2 YFSETQ. Between the trimmed V and J ends, which lost 4 bases and 0 bases, there was a span of 11 bases. CDR3 residues: CASSVDSYSYEQYF. For the CDR3, the DNA is TGCGCCAGCAGCGTGGACAGTTACTCCTACGAGCAGTACTTC.

This clonotype was observed a few times. The genes are TRBV6-5 and TRBJ1-2, with a tentative D call TRBD1 (5 bases). Between the trimmed V and J ends, which lost 5 bases and 4 bases, there was a span of 17 bases. CDR3 length: 15 amino acids. The germline CDR1 and CDR2 sequences are MNHEY and SVGAGI. CDR3 DNA sequence: TGTGCCAGCAGTGGCACAGGCGCCCTATTCTATGGCTACACCTTC. It yields the protein CASSGTGALFYGYTF.

This clonotype has ten or more counts. Its ends do not fully match the called genes, so a read error is possible. The gene calls are TRBV5-1 and TRBJ2-7, with a weak D call TRBD1 (5 bases). CDR3 length equals 13 residues. Germline V CDR1 and CDR2: SGHRS, YFSETQ. The CDR3 is CASSLQGSYEQYF. Here the CDR3 DNA reads TGTGCCAGCAGTTTGCAGGGTTCGTACGAGCAGTACTTC. Full variable domain (missing parts from reference TRBV5-1 and TRBJ2-7): KAGVTQTPRYLIKTRGQQVTLSCSPISGHRSVSWYQQTPGQGLQFLFEYFSETQRNKGNFPGRFSGRQFSNSRSEMNVSTLELGDSALYLCASSLQGSYEQYFGPGTRLTVT.

V is TRBV29-1 and J is TRBJ1-4, with TRBD1 as a possible D gene (5 bases). In germline, CDR1 is SQVTM, CDR2 ANQGSEA. V was trimmed by 7 bases and J by 5 bases, leaving 20 bases between them. The CDR3 has 15 residues. CDR3 sequence reads: CSGGFMGRGNEKLFF. The CDR3 coding sequence is TGCAGCGGGGGATTTATGGGACGGGGAAATGAAAAACTGTTTTTT.

The genes are TRBV3-1 and TRBJ2-1, with 9 bases matching TRBD2. The J call could be wrong; TRBJ2-7 is a better fit for the DNA end. Germline V lookup: CDR1 LGHDT, CDR2 YNNKEL (reference sequence). The CDR3 loop spans 15 amino acids. Written as DNA, the CDR3 is TGTGCCAGCAGCCAGCTAGCGGGGAACTACAATGAGCAGTACTTC. This translates into CASSQLAGNYNEQYF.

The rearrangement joins TRBV2 to TRBJ2-1, with 11 bases identical to TRBD2. Germline CDR1 is SNHLY and CDR2 is FYNNEI. Trimming took 8 bases from V and 10 from J; bases not matched to a gene: 7. The CDR3 consists of 13 residues. The CDR3 reads CASLLAGANEQFF. CDR3 DNA: TGTGCCAGCCTACTAGCGGGGGCGAACGAGCAGTTCTTC.

V gene TRBV2 combines with J gene TRBJ2-2; unclear D gene. This CDR3 has 16 residues. Germline CDR1 and CDR2: SNHLY and FYNNEI. With 2 bases removed from V and 6 bases from J, the gap between germline ends came to 16 bases. The CDR3 region is CASSERQPGRAGELFF. In nucleotides, the CDR3 is TGTGCCAGCAGTGAAAGGCAGCCAGGTCGGGCCGGGGAGCTGTTTTTT.

V is TRBV20-1 and J is TRBJ2-7; D is unresolved. Trimming stripped 0 bases from V and 3 bases from J, with 9 bases between. CDR1 DFQATT and CDR2 SNEGSKA come from the germline V gene (reference sequence). The CDR3 has 13 residues. CDR3 region: CSARDTSNYEQYF. The CDR3 DNA is TGCAGTGCTAGAGATACTTCTAACTACGAGCAGTACTTC.

A few counts support this clonotype. One end of the junction fails to match germline, which may point to a read error. The gene calls are TRBV7-7 and TRBJ2-1, with a weak D call TRBD1 (6 bases). The CDR3 totals 16 residues. Germline V gives CDR1 SSHAT, CDR2 FNYEAQ (reference sequence). The CDR3 DNA reads TGTGCTAGCAGCTTTGGCCGGGACACCTCCTACAATGAGCAGTTCTTC. It codes for CASSFGRDTSYNEQFF.

The chain couples TRBV7-2 to TRBJ2-1; D remains unclear. From germline, CDR1 is SGHTA and CDR2 FQGNSA. This CDR3 has 14 residues. V was trimmed by 6 bases and J by 0 bases, leaving 9 bases between them. CDR3 coding DNA: TGTGCCAGCAGAAGCCCGGGCTCCTACAATGAGCAGTTCTTC. Its translation: CASRSPGSYNEQFF.

Comments on this clonotype: Germline and junction disagree at one end, which may indicate a read error. The V and J genes are TRBV7-2 and TRBJ2-1; no definite D call. CDR1 is SGHTA and CDR2 is FQGNSA in the germline V gene. This CDR3 is built from 15 residues. CDR3: CAGSSLPRQYNEQFF. DNA of the CDR3: TGTGCCGGCAGCTCACTCCCTAGGCAGTACAATGAGCAGTTCTTC.

There are a few counts of this clonotype. The chain carries TRBV27 and TRBJ2-1; D is ambiguous. With 2 bases removed from V and 5 bases from J, the gap between germline ends came to 10 bases. This CDR3 contains 14 residues. Germline values: CDR1 MNHEY, CDR2 SMNVEV (reference sequence). The CDR3 DNA sequence: TGTGCCAGCAGTTTAGTAGGCAGTAACAATGAGCAGTTCTTC. Amino acid sequence: CASSLVGSNNEQFF.

V is TRBV7-9 and J is TRBJ1-2, with 7 positions matching TRBD1. J lost 4 bases, V lost 1 base, and 9 bases had no gene match. The CDR3 extends over 16 amino acids. From germline, CDR1 is SEHNR and CDR2 FQNEAQ (reference sequence). CDR3 sequence: CASSLDSGTVLYGYTF. Here the CDR3 DNA reads TGTGCCAGCAGCTTAGATTCCGGGACAGTCCTCTATGGCTACACCTTC. Using reference TRBV7-9 and TRBJ1-2 for the parts outside the CDR3, the full variable domain is DTGVSQNPRHKITKRGQNVTFRCDPISEHNRLYWYRQTLGQGPEFLTYFQNEAQLEKSRLLSDRFSAERPKGSFSTLEIQRTEQGDSAMYLCASSLDSGTVLYGYTFGSGTRLTVV.

CDR3 nucleotides: TGTGCCAGCTCACCAATCCCACGTACTACCGGGGAGCTGTTTTTT. It encodes CASSPIPRTTGELFF. This rearrangement joins TRBV18 to TRBJ2-2; D is undetermined. From germline, CDR1 is KGHSH and CDR2 LQKENI. Trimming removed 2 bases from V and 5 bases from J, with 12 bases in between. The CDR3 runs to 15 residues.

This chain's CDR3 is CASSFSTAGRNIQYF. CDR3 nucleotide sequence: TGTGCCAGCAGTTTCTCGACGGCGGGTCGGAACATTCAGTACTTC. This chain joins TRBV6-5 and TRBJ2-4, with D possibly matching TRBD2 (5 bases). V lost 4 bases and J lost 7, with 17 bases in between. Germline CDR1 is MNHEY and CDR2 is SVGAGI. This CDR3 comprises 15 residues.

Of note for this clonotype: Its ends do not fully match the called genes, so a read error is possible. The rearrangement links TRBV27 to TRBJ1-4; TRBD1 might be the D (5 bases). From germline, CDR1 is MNHEY and CDR2 SMNVEV (reference sequence). The CDR3 consists of 14 residues. CDR3 nucleotides: TGTGCCAGCAGTCAACAGGTTTCTAATGAAAAACCGTTTTTT. Translated: CASSQQVSNEKPFF.

The rearrangement links TRBV24-1 to TRBJ2-5; 8 bases are shared with TRBD1. The CDR3 is made up of 15 amino acids. Trimming took 4 bases from V and 11 from J; bases not matched to a gene: 14. The V gene's germline CDR1 is KGHDR and CDR2 SFDVKD. CDR3 sequence reads: CATSDTRQGKNEQYF. DNA for the CDR3: TGTGCCACCAGTGACACTCGACAGGGGAAAAATGAGCAGTACTTC.

In nucleotides, the CDR3 is TGTGCCAGCAGCTTAGTACCTTTCTCCACATGGGATACGCAGTATTTT. This codes for CASSLVPFSTWDTQYF. J is TRBJ2-3 and V is TRBV7-2; D uncertain. The CDR3 is 16 amino acids. V shed 1 base and J shed 6 bases, with 17 bases lying between them. Germline V gene data show CDR1 as SGHTA and CDR2 as FQGNSA.

This chain uses TRBV9 with TRBJ1-1, with TRBD1 as a possible D gene (5 bases). V lost 3 bases, J lost 0 bases, and 15 bases lay in between. The CDR3 contains 16 residues. Germline assignment: CDR1 SGDLS and CDR2 YYNGEE. CDR3 DNA sequence: TGTGCCAGCAGCGATGGGGCGGCGGTTATGAACACTGAAGCTTTCTTT. Translation gives CASSDGAAVMNTEAFF.

The rearrangement uses TRBV7-9 and TRBJ2-1; 9 bases fit TRBD1. V was pared by 5 bases and J by 4 bases, with 6 bases of the junction left unmatched. In germline, CDR1 is SEHNR, CDR2 FQNEAQ (reference sequence). The CDR3 is 15 residues long. DNA for the CDR3: TGTGCCAGCAGCGAGGGACAGGGATGGTACAATGAGCAGTTCTTC. Its protein product is CASSEGQGWYNEQFF.